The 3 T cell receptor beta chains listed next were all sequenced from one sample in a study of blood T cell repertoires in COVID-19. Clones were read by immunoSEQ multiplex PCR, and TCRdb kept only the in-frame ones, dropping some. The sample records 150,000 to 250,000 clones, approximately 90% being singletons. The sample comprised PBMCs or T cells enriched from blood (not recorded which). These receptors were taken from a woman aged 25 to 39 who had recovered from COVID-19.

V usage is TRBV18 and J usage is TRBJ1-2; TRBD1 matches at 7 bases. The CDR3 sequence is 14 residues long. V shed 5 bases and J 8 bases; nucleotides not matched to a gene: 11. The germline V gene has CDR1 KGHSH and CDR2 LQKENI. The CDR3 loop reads CASSSPGQFWGYTF. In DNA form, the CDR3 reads TGTGCCAGCTCAAGTCCGGGACAGTTTTGGGGCTACACCTTC. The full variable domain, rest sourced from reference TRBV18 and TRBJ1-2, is NAGVMQNPRHLVRRRGQEARLRCSPMKGHSHVYWYRQLPEEGLKFMVYLQKENIIDESGMPKERFSAEFPKEGPSILRIQQVVRGDSAAYFCASSSPGQFWGYTFGSGTRLTVV.

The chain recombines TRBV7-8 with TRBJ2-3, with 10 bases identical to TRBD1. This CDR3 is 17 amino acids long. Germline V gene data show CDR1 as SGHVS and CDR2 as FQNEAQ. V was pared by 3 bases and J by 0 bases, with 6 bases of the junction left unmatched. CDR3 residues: CASSLDGQGGSTDTQYF. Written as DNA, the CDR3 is TGTGCCAGCAGCTTGGATGGACAGGGGGGTAGCACAGATACGCAGTATTTT.

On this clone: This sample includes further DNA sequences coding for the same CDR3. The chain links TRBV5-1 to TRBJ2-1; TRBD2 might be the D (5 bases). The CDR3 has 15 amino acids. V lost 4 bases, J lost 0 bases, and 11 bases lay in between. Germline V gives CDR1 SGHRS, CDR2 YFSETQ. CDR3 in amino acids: CASSLGAGSYNEQFF. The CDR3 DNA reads TGCGCCAGCAGCCTTGGCGCGGGCTCCTACAATGAGCAGTTCTTC.